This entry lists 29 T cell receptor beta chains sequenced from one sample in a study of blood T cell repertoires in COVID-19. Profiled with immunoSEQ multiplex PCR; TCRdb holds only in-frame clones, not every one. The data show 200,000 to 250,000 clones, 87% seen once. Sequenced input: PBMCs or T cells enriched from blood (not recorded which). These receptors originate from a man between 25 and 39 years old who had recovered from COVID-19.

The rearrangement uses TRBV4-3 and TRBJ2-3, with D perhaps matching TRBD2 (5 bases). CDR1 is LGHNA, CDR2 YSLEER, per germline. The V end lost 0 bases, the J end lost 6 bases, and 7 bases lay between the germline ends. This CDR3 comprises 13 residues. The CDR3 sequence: CASSQDRRDTQYF. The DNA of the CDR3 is TGCGCCAGCAGCCAAGATAGGAGGGATACGCAGTATTTT.

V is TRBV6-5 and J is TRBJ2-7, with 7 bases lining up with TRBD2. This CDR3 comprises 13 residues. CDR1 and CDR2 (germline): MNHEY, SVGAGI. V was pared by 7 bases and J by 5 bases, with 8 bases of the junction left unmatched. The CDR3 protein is CASMAGESHEQYF. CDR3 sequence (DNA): TGTGCCAGCATGGCGGGGGAATCGCACGAGCAGTACTTC.

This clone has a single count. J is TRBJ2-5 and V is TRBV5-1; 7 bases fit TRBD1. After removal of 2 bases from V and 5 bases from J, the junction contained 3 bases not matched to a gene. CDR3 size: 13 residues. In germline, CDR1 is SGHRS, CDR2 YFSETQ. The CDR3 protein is CASSFGTDETQYF. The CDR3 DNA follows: TGCGCCAGCAGCTTCGGGACAGATGAGACCCAGTACTTC.

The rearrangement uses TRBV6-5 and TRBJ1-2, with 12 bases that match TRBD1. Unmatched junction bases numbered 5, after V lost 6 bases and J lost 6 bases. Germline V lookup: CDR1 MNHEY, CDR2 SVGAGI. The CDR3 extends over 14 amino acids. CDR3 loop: CASSIGTGGDGYTF. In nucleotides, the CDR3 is TGTGCCAGCAGCATTGGGACAGGGGGCGATGGCTACACCTTC.

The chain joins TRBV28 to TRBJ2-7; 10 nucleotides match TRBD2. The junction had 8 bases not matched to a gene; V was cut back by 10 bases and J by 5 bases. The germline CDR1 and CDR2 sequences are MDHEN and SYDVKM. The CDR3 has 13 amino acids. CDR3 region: CAIAGTSANEQYF. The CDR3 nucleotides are TGTGCCATCGCCGGGACTAGCGCCAACGAGCAGTACTTC.

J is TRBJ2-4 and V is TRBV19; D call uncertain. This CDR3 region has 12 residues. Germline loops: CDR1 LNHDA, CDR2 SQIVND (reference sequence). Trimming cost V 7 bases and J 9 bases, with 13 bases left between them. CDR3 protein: CASKGIGAIQYF. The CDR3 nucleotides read TGTGCCAGTAAAGGTATAGGAGCCATTCAGTACTTC.

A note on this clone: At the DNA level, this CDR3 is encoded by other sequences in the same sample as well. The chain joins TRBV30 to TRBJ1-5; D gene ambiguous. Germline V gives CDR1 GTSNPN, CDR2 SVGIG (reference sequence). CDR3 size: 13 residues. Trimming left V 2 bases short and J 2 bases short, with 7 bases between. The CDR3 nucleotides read TGTGCCTGGAGTCCTAGAGGCAATCAGCCCCAGCATTTT. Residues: CAWSPRGNQPQHF.

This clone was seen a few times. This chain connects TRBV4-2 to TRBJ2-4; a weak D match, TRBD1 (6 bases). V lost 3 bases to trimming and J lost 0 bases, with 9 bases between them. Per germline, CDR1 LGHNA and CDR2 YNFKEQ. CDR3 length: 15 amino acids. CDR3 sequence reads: CASSQTGLAKNIQYF. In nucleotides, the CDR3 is TGTGCCAGCAGCCAGACAGGACTAGCCAAAAACATTCAGTACTTC.

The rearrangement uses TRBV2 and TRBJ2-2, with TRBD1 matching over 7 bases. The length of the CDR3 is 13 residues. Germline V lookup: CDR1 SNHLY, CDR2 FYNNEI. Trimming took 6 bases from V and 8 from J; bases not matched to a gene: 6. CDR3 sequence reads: CASRDTGVGELFF. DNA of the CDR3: TGTGCCAGCAGGGATACAGGGGTTGGGGAGCTGTTTTTT.

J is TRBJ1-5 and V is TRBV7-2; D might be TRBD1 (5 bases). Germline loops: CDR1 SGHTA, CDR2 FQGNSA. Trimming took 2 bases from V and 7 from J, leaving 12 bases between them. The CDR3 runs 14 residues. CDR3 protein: CASSLTPGWQPQHF. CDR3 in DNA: TGTGCCAGCAGCTTAACACCAGGGTGGCAGCCCCAGCATTTT.

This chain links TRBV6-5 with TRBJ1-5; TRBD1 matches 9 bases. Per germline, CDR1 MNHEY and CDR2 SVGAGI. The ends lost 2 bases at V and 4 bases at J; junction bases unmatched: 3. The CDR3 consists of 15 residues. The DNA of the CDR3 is TGTGCCAGCAGTTACGGGACAGGGAGTAATCAGCCCCAGCATTTT. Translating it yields CASSYGTGSNQPQHF.

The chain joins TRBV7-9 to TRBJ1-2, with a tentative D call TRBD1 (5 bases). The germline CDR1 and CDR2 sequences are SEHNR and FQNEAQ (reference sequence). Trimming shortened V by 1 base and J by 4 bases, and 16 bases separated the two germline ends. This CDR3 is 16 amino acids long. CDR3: CASSLEGAPGGYGYTF. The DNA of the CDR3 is TGTGCCAGCAGCTTAGAAGGGGCCCCCGGGGGCTATGGCTACACCTTC.

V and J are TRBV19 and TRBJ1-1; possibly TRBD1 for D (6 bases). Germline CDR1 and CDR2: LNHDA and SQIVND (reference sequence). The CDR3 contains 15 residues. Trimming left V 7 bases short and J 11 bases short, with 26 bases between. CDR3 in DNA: TGTGCCAGTACCCCCGGGGGGGGGCGCGGCGAATGGGCTTTCTTT. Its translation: CASTPGGGRGEWAFF.

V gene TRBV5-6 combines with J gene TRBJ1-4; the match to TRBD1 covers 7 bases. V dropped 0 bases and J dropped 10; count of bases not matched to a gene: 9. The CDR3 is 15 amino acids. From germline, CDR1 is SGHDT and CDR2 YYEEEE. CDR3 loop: CASSLVTRRQGKLFF. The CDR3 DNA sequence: TGTGCCAGCAGCTTGGTGACCCGAAGACAGGGAAAACTGTTTTTT.

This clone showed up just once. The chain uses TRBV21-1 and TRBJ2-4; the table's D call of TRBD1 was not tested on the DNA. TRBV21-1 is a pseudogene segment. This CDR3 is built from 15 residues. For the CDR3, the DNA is TGTGCCAGCAGCAAAGTAAGGACAAGCAAAAACATTCAGTACTTC. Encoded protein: CASSKVRTSKNIQYF.

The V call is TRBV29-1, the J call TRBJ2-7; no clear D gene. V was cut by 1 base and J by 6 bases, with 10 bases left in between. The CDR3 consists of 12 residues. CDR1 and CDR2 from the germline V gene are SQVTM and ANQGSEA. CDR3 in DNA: TGCAGCGTTGAAGTGTCGGGTGCCGAGCAGTACTTC. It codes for CSVEVSGAEQYF.

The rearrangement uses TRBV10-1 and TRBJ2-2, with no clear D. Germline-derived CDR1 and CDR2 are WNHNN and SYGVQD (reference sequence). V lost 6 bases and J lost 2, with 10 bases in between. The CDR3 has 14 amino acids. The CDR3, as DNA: TGCGCCAGCAGAAGAGGCAGAAACACCGGGGAGCTGTTTTTT. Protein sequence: CASRRGRNTGELFF.

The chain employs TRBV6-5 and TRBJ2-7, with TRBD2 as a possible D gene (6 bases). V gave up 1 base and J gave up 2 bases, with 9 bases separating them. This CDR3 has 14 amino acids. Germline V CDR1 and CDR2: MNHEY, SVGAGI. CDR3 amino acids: CASSYFPGAYEQYF. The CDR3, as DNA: TGTGCCAGCAGTTACTTCCCGGGAGCCTACGAGCAGTACTTC.

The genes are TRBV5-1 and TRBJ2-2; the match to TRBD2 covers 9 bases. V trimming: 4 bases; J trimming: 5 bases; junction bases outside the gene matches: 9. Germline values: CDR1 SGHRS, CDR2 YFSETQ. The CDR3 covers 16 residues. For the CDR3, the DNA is TGCGCCAGCAGCGTGCCGGGACTAGCATCGACCGGGGAGCTGTTTTTT. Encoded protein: CASSVPGLASTGELFF.

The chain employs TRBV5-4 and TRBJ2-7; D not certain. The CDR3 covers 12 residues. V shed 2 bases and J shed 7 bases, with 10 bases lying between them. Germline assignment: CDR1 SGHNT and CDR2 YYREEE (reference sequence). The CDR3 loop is CASSFGVREQYF. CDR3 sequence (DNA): TGTGCCAGCAGCTTTGGTGTGAGGGAGCAGTACTTC.

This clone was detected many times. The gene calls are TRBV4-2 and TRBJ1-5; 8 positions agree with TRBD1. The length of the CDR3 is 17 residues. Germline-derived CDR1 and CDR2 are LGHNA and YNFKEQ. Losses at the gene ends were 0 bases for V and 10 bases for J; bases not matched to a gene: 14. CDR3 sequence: CASSQEGEGTGGLPQHF. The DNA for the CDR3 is TGTGCCAGCAGCCAAGAGGGTGAAGGAACAGGGGGGTTACCCCAGCATTTT.

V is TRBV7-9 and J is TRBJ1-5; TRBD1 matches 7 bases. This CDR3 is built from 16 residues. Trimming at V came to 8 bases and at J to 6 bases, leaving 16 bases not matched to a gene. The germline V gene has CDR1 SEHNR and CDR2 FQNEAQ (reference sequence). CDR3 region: CASGSTGTVRSQPQHF. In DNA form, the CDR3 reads TGTGCCAGCGGTTCCACCGGGACAGTCCGTTCTCAGCCCCAGCATTTT. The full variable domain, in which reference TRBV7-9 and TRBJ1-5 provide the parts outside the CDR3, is DTGVSQNPRHKITKRGQNVTFRCDPISEHNRLYWYRQTLGQGPEFLTYFQNEAQLEKSRLLSDRFSAERPKGSFSTLEIQRTEQGDSAMYLCASGSTGTVRSQPQHFGDGTRLSIL.

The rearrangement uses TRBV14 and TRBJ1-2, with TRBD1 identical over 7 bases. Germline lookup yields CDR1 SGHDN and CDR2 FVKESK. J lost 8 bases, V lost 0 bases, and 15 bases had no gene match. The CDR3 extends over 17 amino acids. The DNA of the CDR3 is TGTGCCAGCAGCCAAGATTGGTCGCTGACAGGGAATCTCGGCTACACCTTC. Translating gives CASSQDWSLTGNLGYTF.

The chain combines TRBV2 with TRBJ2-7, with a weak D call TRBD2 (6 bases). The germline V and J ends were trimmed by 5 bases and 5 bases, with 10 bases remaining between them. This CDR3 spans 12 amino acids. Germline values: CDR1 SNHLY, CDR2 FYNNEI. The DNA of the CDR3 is TGTGCCAGCAGTACGGGGGAAAACGAGCAGTACTTC. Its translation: CASSTGENEQYF. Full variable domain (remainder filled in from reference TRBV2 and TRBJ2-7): EPEVTQTPSHQVTQMGQEVILRCVPISNHLYFYWYRQILGQKVEFLVSFYNNEISEKSEIFDDQFSVERPDGSNFTLKIRSTKLEDSAMYFCASSTGENEQYFGPGTRLTVT.

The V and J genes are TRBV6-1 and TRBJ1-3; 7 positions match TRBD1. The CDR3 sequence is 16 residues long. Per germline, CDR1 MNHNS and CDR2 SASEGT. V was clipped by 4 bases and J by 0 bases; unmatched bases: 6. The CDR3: CASSVTGYFSGNTIYF. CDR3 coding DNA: TGTGCCAGCAGTGTGACAGGGTATTTCTCTGGAAACACCATATATTTT.

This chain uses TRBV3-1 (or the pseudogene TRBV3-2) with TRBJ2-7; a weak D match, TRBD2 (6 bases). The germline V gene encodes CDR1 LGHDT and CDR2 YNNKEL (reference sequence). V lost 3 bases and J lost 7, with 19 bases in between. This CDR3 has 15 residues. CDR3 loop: CASSQGTPGALEQYF. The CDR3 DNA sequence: TGTGCCAGCAGCCAGGGGACTCCTGGGGCATTGGAGCAGTACTTC.

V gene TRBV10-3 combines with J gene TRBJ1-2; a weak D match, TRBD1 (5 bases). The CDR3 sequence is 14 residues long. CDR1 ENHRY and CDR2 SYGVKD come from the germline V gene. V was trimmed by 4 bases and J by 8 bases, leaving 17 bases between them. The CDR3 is CAISGQQQAGGYTF. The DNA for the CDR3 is TGTGCCATCAGTGGGCAACAACAGGCCGGCGGCTACACCTTC.

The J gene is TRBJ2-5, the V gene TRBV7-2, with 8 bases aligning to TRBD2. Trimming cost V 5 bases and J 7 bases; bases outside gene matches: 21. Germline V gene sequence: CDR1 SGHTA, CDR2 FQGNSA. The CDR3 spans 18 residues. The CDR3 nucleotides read TGTGCCAGCAGCCGTGCGGGGGGCCTCCATCTAGGGGATGGGACCCAGTACTTC. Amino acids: CASSRAGGLHLGDGTQYF. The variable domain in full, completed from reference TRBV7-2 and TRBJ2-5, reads GAGVSQSPSNKVTEKGKDVELRCDPISGHTALYWYRQSLGQGLEFLIYFQGNSAPDKSGLPSDRFSAERTGGSVSTLTIQRTQQEDSAVYLCASSRAGGLHLGDGTQYFGPGTRLLVL.

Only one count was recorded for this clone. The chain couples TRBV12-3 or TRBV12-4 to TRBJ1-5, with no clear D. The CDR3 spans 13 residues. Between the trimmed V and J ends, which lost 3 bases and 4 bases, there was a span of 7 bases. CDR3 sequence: CASSLVVNQPQHF. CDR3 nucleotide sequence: TGTGCCAGCAGTTTGGTAGTTAATCAGCCCCAGCATTTT.